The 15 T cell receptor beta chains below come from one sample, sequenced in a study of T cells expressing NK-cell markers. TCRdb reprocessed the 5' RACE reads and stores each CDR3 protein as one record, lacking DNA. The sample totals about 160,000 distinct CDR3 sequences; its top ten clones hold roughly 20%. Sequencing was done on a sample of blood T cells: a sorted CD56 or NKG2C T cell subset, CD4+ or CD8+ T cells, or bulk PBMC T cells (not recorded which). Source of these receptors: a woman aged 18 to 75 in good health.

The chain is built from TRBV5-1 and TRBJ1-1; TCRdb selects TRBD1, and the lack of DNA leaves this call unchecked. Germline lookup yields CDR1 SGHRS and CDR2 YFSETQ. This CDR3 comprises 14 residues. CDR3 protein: CASSLEHRATEAFF.

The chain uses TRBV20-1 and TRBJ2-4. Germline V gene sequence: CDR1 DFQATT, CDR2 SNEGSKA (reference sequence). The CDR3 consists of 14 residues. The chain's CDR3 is CSASSTVAKNIQYF.

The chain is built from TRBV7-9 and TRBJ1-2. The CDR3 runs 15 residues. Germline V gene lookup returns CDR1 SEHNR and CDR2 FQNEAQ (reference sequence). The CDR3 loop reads CASSLEGLTLGGYTF.

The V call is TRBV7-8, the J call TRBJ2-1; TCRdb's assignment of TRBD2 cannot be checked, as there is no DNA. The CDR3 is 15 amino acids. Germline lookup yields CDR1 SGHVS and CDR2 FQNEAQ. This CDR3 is CASREGGRGYNEQFF. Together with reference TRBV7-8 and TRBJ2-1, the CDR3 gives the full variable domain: GAGVSQSPRYKVAKRGQDVALRCDPISGHVSLFWYQQALGQGPEFLTYFQNEAQLDKSGLPSDRFFAERPEGSVSTLKIQRTQQEDSAVYLCASREGGRGYNEQFFGPGTRLTVL.

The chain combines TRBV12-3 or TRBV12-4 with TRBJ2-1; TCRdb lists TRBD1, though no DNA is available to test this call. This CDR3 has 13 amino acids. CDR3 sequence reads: CASWTGTYNEQFF.

CDR3 residues: CASSSQGSSYEQYF. V is TRBV5-1 and J is TRBJ2-7. Germline CDR1 is SGHRS and CDR2 is YFSETQ. The CDR3 loop spans 14 amino acids.

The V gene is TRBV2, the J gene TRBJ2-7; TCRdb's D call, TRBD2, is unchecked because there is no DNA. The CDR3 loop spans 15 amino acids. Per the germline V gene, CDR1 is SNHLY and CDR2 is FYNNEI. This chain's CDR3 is CASRTPTSRSYEQYF.

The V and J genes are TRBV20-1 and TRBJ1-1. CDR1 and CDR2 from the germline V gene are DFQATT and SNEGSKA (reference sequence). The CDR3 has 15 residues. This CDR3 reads CSARDLGLGNTEAFF.

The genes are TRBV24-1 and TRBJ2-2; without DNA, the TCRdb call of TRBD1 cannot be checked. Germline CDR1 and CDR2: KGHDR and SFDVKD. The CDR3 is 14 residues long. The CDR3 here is CATSAKTGTGELFF.

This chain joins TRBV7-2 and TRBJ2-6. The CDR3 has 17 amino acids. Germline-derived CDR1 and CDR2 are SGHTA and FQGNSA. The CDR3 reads CASSLAPTGLGANVLTF.

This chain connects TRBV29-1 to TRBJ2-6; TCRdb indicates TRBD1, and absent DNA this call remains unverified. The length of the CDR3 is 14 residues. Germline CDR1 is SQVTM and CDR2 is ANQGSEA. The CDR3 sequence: CSVVTVSGANVLTF.

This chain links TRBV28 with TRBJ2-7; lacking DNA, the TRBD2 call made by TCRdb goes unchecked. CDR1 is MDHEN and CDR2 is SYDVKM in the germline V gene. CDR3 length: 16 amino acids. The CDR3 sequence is CASREAGTSGRDEQYF.

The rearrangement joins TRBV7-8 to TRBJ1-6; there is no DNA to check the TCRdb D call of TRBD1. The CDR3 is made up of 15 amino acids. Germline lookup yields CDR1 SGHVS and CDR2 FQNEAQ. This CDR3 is CASSPQSAGNSPLHF.

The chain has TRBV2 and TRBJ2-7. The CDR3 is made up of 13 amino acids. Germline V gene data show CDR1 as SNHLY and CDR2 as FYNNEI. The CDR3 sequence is CASSARQNYEQYF.

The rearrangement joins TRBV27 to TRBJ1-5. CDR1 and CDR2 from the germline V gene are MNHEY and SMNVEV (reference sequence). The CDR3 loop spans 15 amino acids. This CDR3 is CASSFRRYSNQPQHF.